This passage covers 32 T cell receptor beta chains from one sample sequenced in a study of cytomegalovirus exposure and HLA in healthy donors. The PCR was carried out with 60 Vbeta primers and 13 Jbeta primers. Only in-frame clones appear in the TCRdb table, and some are missing; sequencing was by immunoSEQ multiplex PCR. The profile shows more than 85,000 clones, roughly two thirds of them singletons. Sequencing was carried out using PBMCs. The source of these receptors is a woman aged 45 to 65 in good health and CMV-seropositive.

This clone was recorded only once. The chain links TRBV28 to TRBJ1-5, with 7 bases identical to TRBD1. Germline CDR1 and CDR2: MDHEN and SYDVKM. With V trimmed by 5 bases and J by 6 bases, 13 bases remained unmatched. The CDR3 length is 16 residues. In DNA, the CDR3 is TGTGCCAGCAGTCCTACCGCCTCAGGGGGAGGTCAGCCCCAGCATTTT. It is translated as CASSPTASGGGQPQHF.

This sequence joins TRBV6-5 and TRBJ2-7; tentative D call: TRBD1 (6 bases). Per the germline V gene, CDR1 is MNHEY and CDR2 is SVGAGI. V shed 8 bases and J shed 2 bases, with 13 bases lying between them. This CDR3 is built from 13 residues. CDR3 bases: TGTGCCAGCTCAAGGGGGACCCCCTACGAGCAGTACTTC. It codes for CASSRGTPYEQYF.

The CDR3 is CASSYQRDNRNEQFF. The DNA for the CDR3 is TGTGCCAGCAGCTACCAGCGGGATAACCGCAATGAGCAGTTCTTC. The chain recombines TRBV7-9 with TRBJ2-1; 7 bases agree with TRBD2. The CDR3 has 15 residues. V lost 4 bases to trimming and J lost 6 bases; unmatched junction nucleotides: 9. Germline V CDR1 and CDR2: SEHNR, FQNEAQ (reference sequence).

V usage is TRBV5-1 and J usage is TRBJ2-1; TRBD2 aligns across 7 bases. The CDR3 contains 16 residues. The ends lost 0 bases at V and 2 bases at J; junction bases unmatched: 5. From germline, CDR1 is SGHRS and CDR2 YFSETQ. The CDR3 DNA reads TGCGCCAGCAGCTTGGTCCTCAGCGGGGCCTACAATGAGCAGTTCTTC. Translation gives CASSLVLSGAYNEQFF.

A note on this clone: The identical CDR3 is also encoded by other nucleotide sequences in the sample. The rearrangement joins TRBV13 to TRBJ2-7; TRBD1 might be the D (5 bases). Germline CDR1 PRHDT, CDR2 FYEKMQ (reference sequence). Trimming took 0 bases from V and 0 from J, leaving 6 bases between them. The CDR3 loop spans 14 amino acids. In DNA form, the CDR3 reads TGTGCCAGCAGCTTAGGTGACAGCTCCTACGAGCAGTACTTC. This codes for CASSLGDSSYEQYF. Full variable domain (outside the CDR3, taken from reference TRBV13 and TRBJ2-7): AAGVIQSPRHLIKEKRETATLKCYPIPRHDTVYWYQQGPGQDPQFLISFYEKMQSDKGSIPDRFSAQQFSDYHSELNMSSLELGDSALYFCASSLGDSSYEQYFGPGTRLTVT.

The chain is built from TRBV19 and TRBJ2-3, with 8 bases matching TRBD2. Losses at the gene ends were 1 base for V and 6 bases for J; bases not matched to a gene: 6. Germline V gives CDR1 LNHDA, CDR2 SQIVND (reference sequence). The CDR3 has 15 amino acids. The CDR3 sequence: CASSIGAGAGDTQYF. In DNA form, the CDR3 reads TGTGCCAGTAGTATAGGAGCGGGAGCTGGGGATACGCAGTATTTT.

The chain uses TRBV29-1 and TRBJ2-1; weak D call: TRBD1 (6 bases). The V end lost 2 bases, the J end lost 1 base, and 9 bases lay between the germline ends. CDR1 and CDR2 from the germline V gene are SQVTM and ANQGSEA. The CDR3 spans 14 residues. Written as DNA, the CDR3 is TGCAGCGTTGAACTGGACAGATCCTACAATGAGCAGTTCTTC. Amino acid sequence: CSVELDRSYNEQFF.

V usage is TRBV4-3 and J usage is TRBJ1-2, with 7 bases identical to TRBD1. The germline CDR1 and CDR2 sequences are LGHNA and YSLEER. The V and J ends lost 3 bases and 2 bases, in that order; junction bases with no gene match: 6. The CDR3 runs 15 residues. CDR3 loop: CASSQETGSNYGYTF. CDR3 nucleotides: TGCGCCAGCAGCCAGGAGACAGGGTCCAACTATGGCTACACCTTC.

The rearrangement links TRBV29-1 to TRBJ2-1; 7 nucleotides line up with TRBD1. Germline lookup yields CDR1 SQVTM and CDR2 ANQGSEA. The CDR3 is 14 residues long. Losses at the gene ends were 6 bases for V and 5 bases for J; bases not matched to a gene: 10. The chain's CDR3 is CSVPWGTADNEQFF. The DNA for the CDR3 is TGCAGCGTCCCGTGGGGGACAGCCGACAATGAGCAGTTCTTC.

CDR3 DNA sequence: TGTGCCAGCAGTTTTACAGGGGGCAATCAGCCCCAGCATTTT. Protein: CASSFTGGNQPQHF. The chain carries TRBV27 and TRBJ1-5; the match to TRBD1 covers 7 bases. Germline V gene sequence: CDR1 MNHEY, CDR2 SMNVEV (reference sequence). V lost 3 bases, J lost 2 bases, and 1 base stayed unmatched. The CDR3 contains 14 residues.

The DNA of the CDR3 is TGTGCCATTCTTCGTTGCTCCTACAATGAGCAGTTCTTC. It is translated as CAILRCSYNEQFF. The chain combines TRBV27 with TRBJ2-1; D gene ambiguous. V was pared by 10 bases and J by 0 bases, with 10 bases between. There are 13 residues in the CDR3. Germline lookup yields CDR1 MNHEY and CDR2 SMNVEV (reference sequence).

The chain links TRBV5-6 to TRBJ2-4; 10 bases align to TRBD1. The length of the CDR3 is 16 residues. Losses at the gene ends were 5 bases for V and 3 bases for J; bases not matched to a gene: 8. Germline-derived CDR1 and CDR2 are SGHDT and YYEEEE. The CDR3 is CASRVGTGVGKNIQYF. The CDR3, as DNA: TGTGCCAGCAGAGTAGGGACAGGGGTGGGCAAAAACATTCAGTACTTC.

This clone was found a few times. The chain has TRBV11-2 and TRBJ1-4; D might be TRBD1 (5 bases). The CDR3 totals 15 residues. CDR1 and CDR2 (germline): SGHAT, FQNNGV. Trimming removed 3 bases at V and 7 bases at J, with 15 bases between. CDR3 in DNA: TGTGCCAGCAGCTTGGTGGGGGGGTTGAGTGAAAAACTGTTTTTT. Translation: CASSLVGGLSEKLFF.

The chain combines TRBV28 with TRBJ2-5; TRBD2 aligns across 7 bases. The closer fit of TRBJ2-7 to the DNA end suggests the J call may be wrong. This CDR3 comprises 16 residues. The germline V gene has CDR1 MDHEN and CDR2 SYDVKM. CDR3 residues: CASTELGGAGTYEQYF. CDR3 nucleotides: TGTGCCAGCACCGAGCTAGGTGGAGCGGGAACCTACGAGCAGTACTTC.

The rearrangement links TRBV7-2 to TRBJ2-1; 8 nucleotides match TRBD1. J lost 6 bases, V lost 5 bases, and 9 bases had no gene match. The CDR3 contains 15 residues. Per germline, CDR1 SGHTA and CDR2 FQGNSA. CDR3 DNA: TGTGCCAGCAGCGCCGGACAGGGTAATTTCAATGAGCAGTTCTTC. Protein: CASSAGQGNFNEQFF. The full variable domain, rest sourced from reference TRBV7-2 and TRBJ2-1, is GAGVSQSPSNKVTEKGKDVELRCDPISGHTALYWYRQSLGQGLEFLIYFQGNSAPDKSGLPSDRFSAERTGGSVSTLTIQRTQQEDSAVYLCASSAGQGNFNEQFFGPGTRLTVL.

The rearrangement joins TRBV28 to TRBJ1-5; 8 nucleotides agree with TRBD1. Germline trimming cut 2 bases from V and 6 bases from J; bases unmatched to any gene: 0. The CDR3 length is 13 residues. Germline V gene lookup returns CDR1 MDHEN and CDR2 SYDVKM. CDR3 sequence (DNA): TGTGCCAGCAGTTTACAGGGGGCTCAGCCCCAGCATTTT. Residues: CASSLQGAQPQHF.

The chain links TRBV11-3 to TRBJ2-3, with 9 bases aligning to TRBD2. Per the germline V gene, CDR1 is SGHNT and CDR2 is YENEEA. The CDR3 totals 18 residues. V lost 7 bases to trimming and J lost 2 bases; unmatched junction nucleotides: 16. CDR3 nucleotides: TGTGCCAGCACCCTTTGGAAACGCGGGAGGGAGGTCACAGATACGCAGTATTTT. Protein: CASTLWKRGREVTDTQYF.

CDR3 sequence reads: CASSARLAPRADTQYF. CDR3 DNA sequence: TGTGCCAGCAGTGCACGACTAGCCCCAAGAGCAGATACGCAGTATTTT. The chain is built from TRBV27 and TRBJ2-3; 7 nucleotides align to TRBD2. J lost 4 bases, V lost 5 bases, and 12 bases had no gene match. CDR1 and CDR2 from the germline V gene are MNHEY and SMNVEV (reference sequence). CDR3 length: 16 amino acids.

The chain carries TRBV11-2 and TRBJ2-5, with D hard to call. The CDR3 is 15 residues long. Germline CDR1 reads SGHAT; CDR2 reads FQNNGV. Trimming stripped 2 bases from V and 2 bases from J, with 12 bases between. CDR3 region: CASSLNPVPQETQYF. CDR3 DNA: TGTGCCAGCAGCTTAAATCCGGTGCCTCAAGAGACCCAGTACTTC.

The chain couples TRBV7-2 to TRBJ1-2, with D hard to call. V gave up 0 bases and J gave up 8 bases, with 19 bases separating them. There are 16 residues in the CDR3. Per germline, CDR1 SGHTA and CDR2 FQGNSA. CDR3 loop: CASSLAIDPTGWGYTF. CDR3 sequence (DNA): TGTGCCAGCAGCTTAGCGATCGACCCGACCGGGTGGGGCTACACCTTC. The full variable domain, completed using reference TRBV7-2 and TRBJ1-2, is GAGVSQSPSNKVTEKGKDVELRCDPISGHTALYWYRQSLGQGLEFLIYFQGNSAPDKSGLPSDRFSAERTGGSVSTLTIQRTQQEDSAVYLCASSLAIDPTGWGYTFGSGTRLTVV.

V gene TRBV28 combines with J gene TRBJ1-1; maybe TRBD1 (6 bases). Germline V gives CDR1 MDHEN, CDR2 SYDVKM. The CDR3 sequence is 17 residues long. The germline V and J ends were trimmed by 2 bases and 0 bases, with 16 bases remaining between them. The CDR3 protein is CASSLSRRTVMNTEAFF. The CDR3 nucleotides read TGTGCCAGCAGTTTAAGTCGCCGGACAGTGATGAACACTGAAGCTTTCTTT.

The genes are TRBV29-1 and TRBJ2-1; TRBD2 is a possible D gene (5 bases). Deletions cut 6 bases from V and 8 bases from J, with 11 bases between. This CDR3 has 11 amino acids. Germline V gene data show CDR1 as SQVTM and CDR2 as ANQGSEA. This chain's CDR3 is CSVGLVDEQFF. The CDR3 coding sequence is TGCAGCGTCGGACTTGTAGATGAGCAGTTCTTC.

The chain has TRBV5-1 and TRBJ1-1; D call uncertain. Germline V lookup: CDR1 SGHRS, CDR2 YFSETQ. V lost 2 bases, J lost 0 bases, and 11 bases lay in between. The CDR3 has 15 residues. The DNA for the CDR3 is TGCGCCAGCAGCTTCTTTTTCGGGGTGAACACTGAAGCTTTCTTT. As protein: CASSFFFGVNTEAFF.

With respect to this clone: No DNA is shown, since the ends of the CDR3 on it are uncertain; the CDR3 is the one TCRdb lists. The gene calls are TRBV6-6 and TRBJ2-7; the table assigns TRBD1, which was not confirmed against the DNA. The germline V gene has CDR1 MNHNY and CDR2 SVGAGI (reference sequence). 16 amino acids form the CDR3, both terminal residues included. CDR3 amino acids: CASSTSGQGAAYEQYF.

This clone was counted between two and nine times. This chain connects TRBV18 to TRBJ1-5; possible D gene TRBD1, 5 bases. V gave up 1 base and J gave up 5 bases, with 18 bases separating them. The CDR3 contains 17 residues. The germline CDR1 and CDR2 sequences are KGHSH and LQKENI. The CDR3 bases are TGTGCCAGCTCACCACGGCTAATTCAGGGTGGCGATCAGCCCCAGCATTTT. It is translated as CASSPRLIQGGDQPQHF. Drawing the rest from reference TRBV18 and TRBJ1-5, the complete variable domain is NAGVMQNPRHLVRRRGQEARLRCSPMKGHSHVYWYRQLPEEGLKFMVYLQKENIIDESGMPKERFSAEFPKEGPSILRIQQVVRGDSAAYFCASSPRLIQGGDQPQHFGDGTRLSIL.

The rearrangement uses TRBV7-3 and TRBJ2-3; TRBD2 matches 8 bases. Trimming removed 5 bases from V and 2 bases from J; junction bases left unmatched: 12. Per the germline V gene, CDR1 is SGHTA and CDR2 is FQGTGA. CDR3 length: 17 residues. In DNA form, the CDR3 reads TGTGCCAGCAGCGCCCCTCGGGCGGGAGGATCCACAGATACGCAGTATTTT. It is translated as CASSAPRAGGSTDTQYF.

The chain carries TRBV19 and TRBJ2-7; 7 nucleotides align to TRBD1. Germline CDR1 is LNHDA and CDR2 is SQIVND (reference sequence). The CDR3 is 12 amino acids. J lost 4 bases, V lost 6 bases, and 3 bases had no gene match. In DNA, the CDR3 is TGTGCCAGTAGCAAGGGGGCGTACGAGCAGTACTTC. Encoded protein: CASSKGAYEQYF.

V usage is TRBV28 and J usage is TRBJ1-4; 7 bases align to TRBD1. The germline gives CDR1 MDHEN, CDR2 SYDVKM. This CDR3 has 16 amino acids. Trimming cost V 4 bases and J 2 bases; bases outside gene matches: 7. CDR3: CASSSPTGATNEKLFF. The CDR3 nucleotides read TGTGCCAGCAGTTCCCCCACAGGGGCCACTAATGAAAAACTGTTTTTT.

The chain is built from TRBV13 and TRBJ2-7, with D maybe TRBD2 (6 bases). Trimming stripped 4 bases from V and 3 bases from J, with 13 bases between. This CDR3 is 14 amino acids long. Germline CDR1 PRHDT, CDR2 FYEKMQ (reference sequence). The CDR3 coding sequence is TGTGCCAGCAGCTCGGGACTTACTAACTACGAGCAGTACTTC. Translated, it gives CASSSGLTNYEQYF.

This clone appeared a single time. The rearrangement uses TRBV28 and TRBJ1-5; 7 nucleotides agree with TRBD1. Germline V gene data show CDR1 as MDHEN and CDR2 as SYDVKM. The CDR3 extends over 16 amino acids. Losses at the gene ends were 2 bases for V and 1 base for J; bases not matched to a gene: 5. The CDR3 DNA reads TGTGCCAGCAGTTTACCCACAGGGGAAAGCAATCAGCCCCAGCATTTT. Translation gives CASSLPTGESNQPQHF.

Details on this clone: Mismatch with germline at one junction end may stem from a read error. This chain links TRBV7-7 with TRBJ2-2; a weak D match, TRBD1 (5 bases). The germline gives CDR1 SSHAT, CDR2 FNYEAQ (reference sequence). The CDR3 is 15 amino acids. CDR3 nucleotides: TGTGCTAGCAAGCAATCCAGGGTGGGCACCGGGGAGCTGTTTTTT. It is translated as CASKQSRVGTGELFF.

V gene TRBV28 combines with J gene TRBJ2-2; 7 bases are shared with TRBD2. This CDR3 contains 12 residues. The junction had 0 bases not matched to a gene; V was cut back by 6 bases and J by 5 bases. Germline V CDR1 and CDR2: MDHEN, SYDVKM. CDR3 region: CASRGGTGELFF. The CDR3 DNA reads as TGTGCCAGCAGGGGAGGGACCGGGGAGCTGTTTTTT.